The present T cell receptor (beta chain) was sequenced within a study of T cell changes during pregnancy in multiple sclerosis. V lost 5 bases, J lost 8 bases, and 7 bases stayed unmatched. The germline CDR1 and CDR2 sequences are GTSNPN and SVGIG (reference sequence). The length of the CDR3 is 13 residues. The method was immunoSEQ multiplex PCR; TCRdb's version includes in-frame clones alone and lacks a portion of them. The table includes more than 35,000 clones, 70% to 90% detected once. This receptor was obtained from a female donor with multiple sclerosis, enrolled in a pregnancy study. The starting material was CD4+ T cells from peripheral blood mononuclear cells, obtained before pregnancy. This chain uses TRBV30 with TRBJ2-1; 9 positions agree with TRBD1. The CDR3 bases are TGTGCCTGGGGGACAGGGATGCAATATGAGCAGTTCTTC. Protein product: CAWGTGMQYEQFF.